This is a list of T cell receptor beta chains from one sample in a study of blood T cells in healthy people across ages. TCRdb re-analysed the 5' RACE reads in MiXCR, keeping a single row per CDR3 protein. The data contain more than 800,000 distinct CDR3 sequences, 29% of them singletons. The sequenced sample consisted of blood. These receptors came from a woman aged 80 or over in good health. Both conserved end residues are part of each CDR3. Each record gives: V gene, clone size, D gene, J gene, CDR3 protein, CDR3 DNA. D genes are given only for firm matches. Size values are once, few and many counts, or a class for expanded clones, and some rows have none.

>TRBV12-3/TRBV12-4|NA|NA|TRBJ2-2
CARASLRATGERFF
TGTGCCAGAGCGTCACTACGGGCAACTGGGGAGCGGTTTTTT
>TRBV4-2|many|NA|TRBJ1-4
CASSQDLAATNEKLFF
TGTGCCAGCAGCCAAGATCTCGCGGCAACTAATGAAAAACTGTTTTTT
>TRBV7-2|once|NA|TRBJ1-4
CASSLEIGDEKLFF
TGTGCCAGCAGTTTAGAAATCGGGGATGAAAAACTGTTTTTT
>TRBV24-1|few|NA|TRBJ2-2
CATRTGIAGELFF
TGTGCCACCAGAACAGGGATCGCCGGGGAGCTGTTTTTT
>TRBV5-1|many|NA|TRBJ2-4
CASSLGQNLAKNIQYF
TGCGCCAGCAGCCTCGGACAGAATCTAGCCAAAAACATTCAGTACTTC
>TRBV12-3/TRBV12-4|many|NA|TRBJ1-5
CASSFASYSNQPQHF
TGTGCCAGCAGTTTTGCCAGTTATAGCAATCAGCCCCAGCATTTT
>TRBV19|NA|NA|TRBJ2-3
CASSIGRSPDTQYF
TGTGCCAGTAGCATCGGACGATCCCCAGATACGCAGTATTTT
>TRBV29-1|many|NA|TRBJ2-5
CSVGGQQETQYF
TGCAGCGTCGGGGGACAGCAAGAGACCCAGTACTTC
>TRBV2|many|NA|TRBJ2-1
CASSVRGATYNEQFF
TGTGCCAGCAGTGTCCGTGGGGCGACCTACAATGAGCAGTTCTTC
>TRBV12-3/TRBV12-4|NA|NA|TRBJ2-7
CASSYYHEQYF
TGTGCCAGCAGTTACTATCACGAGCAGTACTTC
>TRBV9|NA|NA|TRBJ2-4
CASSPRFNGGVAKNIQYF
TGTGCCAGCAGCCCCAGATTCAACGGCGGGGTGGCCAAAAACATTCAGTACTTC
>TRBV20-1|few|NA|TRBJ1-1
CSARARGGVAFF
TGCAGTGCTAGAGCCCGGGGAGGGGTAGCTTTCTTT
>TRBV7-9|NA|NA|TRBJ1-2
CASSKNTNYTF
TGTGCCAGCAGTAAGAACACCAACTACACCTTC
>TRBV18|many|NA|TRBJ2-1
CASSPSQGRNEQFF
TGTGCCAGCTCACCAAGCCAGGGTAGAAATGAGCAGTTCTTC
>TRBV14|few|NA|TRBJ2-3
CASSRTTSPGTRPQSQYF
TGTGCCAGCAGCCGCACGACCTCGCCCGGGACAAGACCGCAGTCGCAGTATTTT
>TRBV20-1|NA|NA|TRBJ1-1
CSARDHGALAFF
TGCAGTGCTAGAGATCACGGGGCCCTGGCTTTCTTT